The 2 T cell receptor beta chains below come from one sample, sequenced in a study of T cell responses to AZD1222 COVID-19 vaccine. This table comes from immunoSEQ multiplex PCR, and its TCRdb copy is limited to in-frame clones, with some not included. This sample has about 110,000 clones; about 85% occur once, and the top ten carry roughly 5.2%. Material: peripheral blood, obtained on day 0 of AZD1222 vaccination. The source of these receptors is an adult in good health.

The chain links TRBV9 to TRBJ2-1; no clear D. Germline assignment: CDR1 SGDLS and CDR2 YYNGEE. V lost 4 bases to trimming and J lost 2 bases, with 19 bases between them. The CDR3 totals 17 residues. This CDR3 is CASSPPRAARPYNEQFF. DNA of the CDR3: TGTGCCAGCAGCCCCCCCCGTGCGGCGAGGCCCTACAATGAGCAGTTCTTC. Combining the CDR3 with reference TRBV9 and TRBJ2-1 gives the whole variable domain DSGVTQTPKHLITATGQRVTLRCSPRSGDLSVYWYQQSLDQGLQFLIQYYNGEERAKGNILERFSAQQFPDLHSELNLSSLELGDSALYFCASSPPRAARPYNEQFFGPGTRLTVL.

The V call is TRBV12-3 or TRBV12-4, the J call TRBJ1-5; D is undetermined. The CDR3 has 12 amino acids. V lost 4 bases, J lost 6 bases, and 7 bases lay in between. In DNA form, the CDR3 reads TGTGCCAGCAGTTATGGCAGTCAGCCCCAGCATTTT. It codes for CASSYGSQPQHF.